This T cell receptor beta chain was obtained from a study of OX40 agonist ivuxolimab in advanced cancers. The study's findings and limits: Some of the lowest clonal expansion was seen in partial responders at 0.1-3.0 mg/kg.

The germline CDR1 and CDR2 sequences are SNHLY and FYNNEI. This CDR3 comprises 14 residues. Here immunoSEQ multiplex PCR was the method, and the copy in TCRdb shows in-frame clones only, minus some. The repertoire holds under 40,000 clones, with about 93% as singletons. About this clone: Its antigen is still unknown. The junction shows a germline mismatch at one end, possibly a read error.

The sequence came from an adult with an advanced solid tumor such as melanoma, head and neck, liver or kidney cancer. Sequencing was performed on CD4+ or CD8+ T cells sorted from blood, taken in a trial of the OX40 agonist ivuxolimab. The V gene is TRBV2, the J gene TRBJ2-1, with a weak D call TRBD1 (7 bases). CDR3 nucleotide sequence: TGTGCCAGCGGTGAGACGGAGGGGGCGGGTGAGCAGTTCTTC. Translated: CASGETEGAGEQFF.